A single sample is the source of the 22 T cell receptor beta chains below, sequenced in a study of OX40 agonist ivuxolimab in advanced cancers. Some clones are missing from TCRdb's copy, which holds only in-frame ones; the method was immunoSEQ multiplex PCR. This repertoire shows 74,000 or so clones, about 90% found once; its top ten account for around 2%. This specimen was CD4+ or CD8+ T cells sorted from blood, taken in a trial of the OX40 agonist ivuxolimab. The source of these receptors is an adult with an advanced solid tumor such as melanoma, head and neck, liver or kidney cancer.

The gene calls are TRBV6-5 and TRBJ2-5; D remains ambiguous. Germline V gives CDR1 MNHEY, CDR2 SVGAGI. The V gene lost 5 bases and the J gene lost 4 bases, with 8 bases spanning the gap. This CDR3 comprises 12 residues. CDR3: CASSTMGETQYF. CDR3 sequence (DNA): TGTGCCAGCAGTACGATGGGAGAGACCCAGTACTTC.

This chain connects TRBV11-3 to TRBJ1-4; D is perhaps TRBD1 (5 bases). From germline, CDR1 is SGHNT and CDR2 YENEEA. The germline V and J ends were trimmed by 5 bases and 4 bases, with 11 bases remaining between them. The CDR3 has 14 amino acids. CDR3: CASSIRGYNEKLFF. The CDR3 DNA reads TGTGCCAGCAGCATTAGGGGCTATAATGAAAAACTGTTTTTT.

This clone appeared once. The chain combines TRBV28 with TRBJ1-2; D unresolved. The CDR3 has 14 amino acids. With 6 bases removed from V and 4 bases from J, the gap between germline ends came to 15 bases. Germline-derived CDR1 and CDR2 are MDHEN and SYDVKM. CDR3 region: CASSPQAGVYGYTF. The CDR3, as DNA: TGTGCCAGCAGCCCTCAAGCAGGAGTCTATGGCTACACCTTC.

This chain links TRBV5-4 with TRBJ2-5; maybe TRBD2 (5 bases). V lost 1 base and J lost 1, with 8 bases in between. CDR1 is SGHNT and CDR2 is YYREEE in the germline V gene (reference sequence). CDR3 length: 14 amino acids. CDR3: CASSLRGIQETQYF. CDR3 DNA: TGTGCCAGCAGCTTGAGAGGGATCCAAGAGACCCAGTACTTC.

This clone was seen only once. The DNA for the CDR3 is TGTGCCAGTAGTAAGACGGGGGTCTCCTACAATGAGCAGTTCTTC. Its translation is CASSKTGVSYNEQFF. The chain is built from TRBV19 and TRBJ2-1; D might be TRBD2 (6 bases). This CDR3 spans 15 amino acids. Trimming left V 4 bases short and J 0 bases short, with 10 bases between. Looked up from germline, CDR1 is LNHDA and CDR2 is SQIVND (reference sequence).

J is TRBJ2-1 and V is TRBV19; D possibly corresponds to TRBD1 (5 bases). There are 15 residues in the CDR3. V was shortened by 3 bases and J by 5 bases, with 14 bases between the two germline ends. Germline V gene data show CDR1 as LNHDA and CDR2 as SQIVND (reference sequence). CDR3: CASSITAQGNNEQFF. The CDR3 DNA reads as TGTGCCAGTAGTATCACAGCCCAGGGCAACAATGAGCAGTTCTTC.

CDR3: CASSRFRGGRDEQFF. The DNA for the CDR3 is TGCGCCAGCAGCCGGTTCCGGGGGGGCCGGGATGAGCAGTTCTTC. The V call is TRBV4-3, the J call TRBJ2-1, with 8 nucleotides matching TRBD2. CDR3 length: 15 amino acids. V shed 4 bases, J shed 8 bases, and the junction held 10 bases outside the gene matches. CDR1 and CDR2 from the germline V gene are LGHNA and YSLEER.

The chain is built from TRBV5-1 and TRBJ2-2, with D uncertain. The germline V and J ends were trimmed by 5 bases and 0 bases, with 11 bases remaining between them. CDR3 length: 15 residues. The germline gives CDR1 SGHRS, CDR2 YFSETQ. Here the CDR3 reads CASRGPDPNTGELFF. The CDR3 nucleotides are TGCGCCAGCAGGGGCCCCGACCCGAACACCGGGGAGCTGTTTTTT.

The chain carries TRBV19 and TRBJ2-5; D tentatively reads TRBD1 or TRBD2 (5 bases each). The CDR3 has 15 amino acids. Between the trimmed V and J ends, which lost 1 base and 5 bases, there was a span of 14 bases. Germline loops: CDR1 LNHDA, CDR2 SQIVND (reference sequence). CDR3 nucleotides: TGTGCCAGTAGTATAGGGCAGGGAGAGGTGGAGACCCAGTACTTC. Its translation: CASSIGQGEVETQYF.

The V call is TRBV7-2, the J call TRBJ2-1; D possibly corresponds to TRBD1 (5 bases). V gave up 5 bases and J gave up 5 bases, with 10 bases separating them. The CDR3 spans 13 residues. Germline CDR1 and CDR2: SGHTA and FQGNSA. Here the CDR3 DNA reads TGTGCCAGCAGCCCATCAGGGAACAATGAGCAGTTCTTC. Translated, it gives CASSPSGNNEQFF.

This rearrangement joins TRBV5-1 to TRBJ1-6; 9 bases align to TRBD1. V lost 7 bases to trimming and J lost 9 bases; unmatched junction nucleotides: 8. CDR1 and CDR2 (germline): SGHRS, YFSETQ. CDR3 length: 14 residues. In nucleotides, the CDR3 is TGCGCCAGCTCACGGACAGGGGAACGTTCACCCCTCCACTTT. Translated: CASSRTGERSPLHF.

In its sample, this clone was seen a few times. CDR3 DNA: TGTGCCAGCAGCTTTAGGGGTGAGCAGTTCTTC. Its translation is CASSFRGEQFF. The V gene is TRBV7-9, the J gene TRBJ2-1; D possibly corresponds to TRBD1 (5 bases). Looked up from germline, CDR1 is SEHNR and CDR2 is FQNEAQ (reference sequence). The CDR3 runs to 11 residues. V was trimmed by 3 bases and J by 9 bases, leaving 6 bases between them.

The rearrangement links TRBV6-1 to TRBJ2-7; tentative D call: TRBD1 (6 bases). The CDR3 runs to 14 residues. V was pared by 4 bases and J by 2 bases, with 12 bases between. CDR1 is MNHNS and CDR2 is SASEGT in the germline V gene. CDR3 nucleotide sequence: TGTGCCAGCAGTGTGCAGGACAGAGCCTACGAGCAGTACTTC. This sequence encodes CASSVQDRAYEQYF.

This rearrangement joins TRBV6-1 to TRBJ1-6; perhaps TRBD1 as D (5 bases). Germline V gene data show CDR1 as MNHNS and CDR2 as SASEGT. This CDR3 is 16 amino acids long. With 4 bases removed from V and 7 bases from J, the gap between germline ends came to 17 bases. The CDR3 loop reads CASSVSAGSRNSPLHF. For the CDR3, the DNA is TGTGCCAGCAGTGTTAGCGCAGGGTCACGGAATTCACCCCTCCACTTT.

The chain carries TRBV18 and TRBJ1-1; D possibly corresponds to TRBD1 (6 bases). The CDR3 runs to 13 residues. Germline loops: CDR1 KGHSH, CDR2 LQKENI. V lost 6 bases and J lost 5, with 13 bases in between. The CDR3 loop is CASSESRGTEAFF. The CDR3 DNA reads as TGTGCCAGCTCCGAGAGTAGGGGGACTGAAGCTTTCTTT.

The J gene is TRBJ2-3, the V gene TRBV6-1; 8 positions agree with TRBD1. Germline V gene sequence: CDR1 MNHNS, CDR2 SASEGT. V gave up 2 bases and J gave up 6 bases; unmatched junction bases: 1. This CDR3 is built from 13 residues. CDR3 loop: CASSEQGADTQYF. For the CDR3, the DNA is TGTGCCAGCAGTGAACAGGGGGCCGATACGCAGTATTTT.

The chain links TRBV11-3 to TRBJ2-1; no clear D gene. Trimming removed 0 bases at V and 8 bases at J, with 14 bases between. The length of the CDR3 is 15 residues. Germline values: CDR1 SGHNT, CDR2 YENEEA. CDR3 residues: CASSLDGRIGDEQFF. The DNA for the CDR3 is TGTGCCAGCAGCTTAGATGGACGGATCGGCGATGAGCAGTTCTTC. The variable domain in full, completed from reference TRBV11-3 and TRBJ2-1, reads EAGVVQSPRYKIIEKKQPVAFWCNPISGHNTLYWYLQNLGQGPELLIRYENEEAVDDSQLPKDRFSAERLKGVDSTLKIQPAELGDSAVYLCASSLDGRIGDEQFFGPGTRLTVL.

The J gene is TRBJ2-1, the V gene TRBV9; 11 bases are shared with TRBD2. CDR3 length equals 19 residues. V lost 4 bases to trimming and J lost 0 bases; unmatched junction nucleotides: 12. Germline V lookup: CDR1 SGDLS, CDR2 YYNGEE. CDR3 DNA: TGTGCCAGCAGCAATAGCGGGGGGGCCTGGGCGAGCTCCTACAATGAGCAGTTCTTC. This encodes CASSNSGGAWASSYNEQFF. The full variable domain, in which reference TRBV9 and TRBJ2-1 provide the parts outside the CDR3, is DSGVTQTPKHLITATGQRVTLRCSPRSGDLSVYWYQQSLDQGLQFLIQYYNGEERAKGNILERFSAQQFPDLHSELNLSSLELGDSALYFCASSNSGGAWASSYNEQFFGPGTRLTVL.

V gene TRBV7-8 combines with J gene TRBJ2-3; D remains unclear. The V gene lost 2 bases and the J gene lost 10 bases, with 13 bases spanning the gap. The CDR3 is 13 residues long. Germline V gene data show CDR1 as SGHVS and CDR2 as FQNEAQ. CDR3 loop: CASSLRGLPSQYF. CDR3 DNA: TGTGCCAGCAGCTTAAGAGGTCTACCTTCGCAGTATTTT.

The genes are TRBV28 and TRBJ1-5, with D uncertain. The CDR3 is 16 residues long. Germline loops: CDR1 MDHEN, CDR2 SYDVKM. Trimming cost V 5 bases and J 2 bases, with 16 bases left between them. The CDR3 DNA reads TGTGCCAGCAGTGGGAATCTCGGAATTGGCAATCAGCCCCAGCATTTT. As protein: CASSGNLGIGNQPQHF.

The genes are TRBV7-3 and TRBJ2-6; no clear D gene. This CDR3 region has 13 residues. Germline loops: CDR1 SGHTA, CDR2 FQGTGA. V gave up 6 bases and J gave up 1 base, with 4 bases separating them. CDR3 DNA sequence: TGTGCCAGCAGAGGATCTGGGGCCAACGTCCTGACTTTC. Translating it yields CASRGSGANVLTF. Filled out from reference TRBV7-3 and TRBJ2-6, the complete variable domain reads GAGVSQTPSNKVTEKGKYVELRCDPISGHTALYWYRQSLGQGPEFLIYFQGTGAADDSGLPNDRFFAVRPEGSVSTLKIQRTERGDSAVYLCASRGSGANVLTFGAGSRLTVL.

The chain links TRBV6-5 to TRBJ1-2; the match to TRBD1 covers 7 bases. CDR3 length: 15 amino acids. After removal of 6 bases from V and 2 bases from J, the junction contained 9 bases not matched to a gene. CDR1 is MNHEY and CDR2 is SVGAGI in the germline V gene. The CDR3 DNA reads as TGTGCCAGCAGAGCGGAAACGGGACAGAACTATGGCTACACCTTC. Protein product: CASRAETGQNYGYTF.